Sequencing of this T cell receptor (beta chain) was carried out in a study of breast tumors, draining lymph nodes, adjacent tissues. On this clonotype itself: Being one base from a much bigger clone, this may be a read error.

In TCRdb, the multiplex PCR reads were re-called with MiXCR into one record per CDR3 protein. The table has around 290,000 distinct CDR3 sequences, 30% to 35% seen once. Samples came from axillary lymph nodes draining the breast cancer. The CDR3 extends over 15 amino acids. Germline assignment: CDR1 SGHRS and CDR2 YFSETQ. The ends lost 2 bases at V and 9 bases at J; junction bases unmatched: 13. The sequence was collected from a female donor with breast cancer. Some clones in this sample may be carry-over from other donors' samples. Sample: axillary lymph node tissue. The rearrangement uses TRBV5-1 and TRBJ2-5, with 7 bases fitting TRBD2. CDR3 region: CASSLGLIRREAQYF. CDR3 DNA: TGCGCCAGCAGCTTAGGACTCATACGCCGGGAGGCCCAGTACTTC.